This TCR beta chain was documented in a study of human T cells and chemical hapten exposure. Study-level findings and limits: Healthy people's immune response may differ from that of the donors, who had alopecia.

Trimming shortened V by 7 bases and J by 0 bases, and 9 bases separated the two germline ends. Per germline, CDR1 LGHNA and CDR2 YNFKEQ. The CDR3 sequence is 13 residues long. Time point in this sample: patch test 3, about 24 weeks after DPC sensitization. The sample's treatment: therapeutic diphenylcyclopropenone sensitization with weekly scalp DPC. Total RNA extraction was carried out from unfractionated whole blood. As to this clonotype: What it recognizes is unknown.

TCRdb ran MiXCR on the RACE reads and lists one entry per CDR3 protein. The table records some 110,000 distinct CDR3 sequences, less than 45% of them present only once. V usage is TRBV4-2 and J usage is TRBJ1-1; no clear D gene. The sequencing here drew on whole blood, taken in connection with sensitization to the hapten diphenylcyclopropenone (DPC). The sequence was obtained from a man aged 40-50 years with alopecia areata. Some clones in this sample may be carry-over from other donors' samples. CDR3 region: CASTQEMNTEAFF. CDR3 nucleotides: TGTGCCAGCACGCAGGAGATGAACACTGAAGCTTTCTTT.